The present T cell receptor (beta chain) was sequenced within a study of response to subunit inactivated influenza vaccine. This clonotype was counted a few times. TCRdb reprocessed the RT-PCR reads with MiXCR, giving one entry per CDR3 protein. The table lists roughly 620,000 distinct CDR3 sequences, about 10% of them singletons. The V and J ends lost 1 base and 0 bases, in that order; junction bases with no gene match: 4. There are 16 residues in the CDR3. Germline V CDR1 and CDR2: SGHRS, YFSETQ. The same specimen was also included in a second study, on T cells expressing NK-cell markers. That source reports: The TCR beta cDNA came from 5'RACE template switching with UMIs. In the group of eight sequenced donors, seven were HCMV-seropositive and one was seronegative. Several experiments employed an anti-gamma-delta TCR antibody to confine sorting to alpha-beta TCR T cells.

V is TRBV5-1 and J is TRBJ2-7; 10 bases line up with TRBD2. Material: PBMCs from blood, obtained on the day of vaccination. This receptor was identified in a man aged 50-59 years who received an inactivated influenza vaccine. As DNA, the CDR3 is TGCGCCAGCAGCTTGACTAGCGGGACTTTCTCCTACGAGCAGTACTTC. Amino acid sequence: CASSLTSGTFSYEQYF.